The 27 T cell receptor beta chains listed next were all sequenced from one sample in a study of T cell responses to AZD1222 COVID-19 vaccine. This table comes from immunoSEQ multiplex PCR, and its TCRdb copy is limited to in-frame clones, with some not included. The table has 95,000 to 100,000 clones, about 92% seen once; the top ten hold 10% to 15%. Sequenced here: peripheral blood, sampled on day 0 of AZD1222 vaccination. These receptors were obtained from an adult in good health.

The chain employs TRBV7-9 and TRBJ1-4; no clear D gene. The V and J ends lost 2 bases and 3 bases respectively, with 10 bases between them. CDR1 is SEHNR, CDR2 FQNEAQ, per germline (reference sequence). This CDR3 region has 15 residues. The CDR3, as DNA: TGTGCCAGCAGCTTATTGGCGACGCCTAATGAAAAACTGTTTTTT. Amino acid sequence: CASSLLATPNEKLFF.

V is TRBV6-5 and J is TRBJ1-1; weak D call: TRBD1 (6 bases). Trimming took off 8 bases at V and 1 base at J, with 11 bases between the two ends. Germline loops: CDR1 MNHEY, CDR2 SVGAGI. This CDR3 comprises 13 residues. The chain's CDR3 is CASLTGTNTEAFF. The CDR3 DNA is TGTGCCAGCCTTACAGGGACGAACACTGAAGCTTTCTTT.

The chain has TRBV23-1 and TRBJ1-5; 7 nucleotides match TRBD1. TRBV23-1 is recorded as an ORF, its role being uncertain. CDR3 length: 17 amino acids. V shed 4 bases and J 3 bases; nucleotides not matched to a gene: 12. The CDR3 DNA sequence: TGCGCCAGCAGTCGGGGGGATCCTACAGGGGTCAATCAGCCCCAGCATTTT. As protein: CASSRGDPTGVNQPQHF.

This clone has just a few counts. This chain links TRBV7-9 with TRBJ2-1; no firm D call. The CDR3 runs to 12 residues. Germline V gene lookup returns CDR1 SEHNR and CDR2 FQNEAQ (reference sequence). The V gene lost 5 bases and the J gene lost 9 bases, with 11 bases spanning the gap. The CDR3 loop reads CASSPTLGEQFF. The CDR3 DNA sequence: TGTGCCAGCAGCCCAACGTTGGGTGAGCAGTTCTTC.

This clone was recorded only once. CDR3 DNA sequence: TGTGCCAGTAGTGCTGGACAGAGGCTCTATAATTCACCCCTCCACTTT. It codes for CASSAGQRLYNSPLHF. The chain carries TRBV19 and TRBJ1-6; a possible D gene is TRBD1 (6 bases). The ends were cut back, 5 bases at V and 3 bases at J, with 14 bases in the middle. The germline V gene encodes CDR1 LNHDA and CDR2 SQIVND (reference sequence). The CDR3 sequence is 16 residues long.

The chain couples TRBV4-3 to TRBJ2-1, with TRBD2 identical over 10 bases. Trimming at V came to 3 bases and at J to 4 bases, leaving 3 bases not matched to a gene. This CDR3 spans 15 amino acids. Germline lookup yields CDR1 LGHNA and CDR2 YSLEER. CDR3 sequence reads: CASSHLLAGYNEQFF. The CDR3 bases are TGCGCCAGCAGCCACCTACTAGCGGGGTACAATGAGCAGTTCTTC.

The gene calls are TRBV24-1 and TRBJ2-2, with TRBD1 matching 8 bases. Germline assignment: CDR1 KGHDR and CDR2 SFDVKD. The ends lost 2 bases at V and 1 base at J; junction bases unmatched: 2. The CDR3 consists of 16 residues. For the CDR3, the DNA is TGTGCCACCAGTGATTCCGGGACAGGGAACACCGGGGAGCTGTTTTTT. It translates to CATSDSGTGNTGELFF.

The chain carries TRBV6-2 or TRBV6-3 and TRBJ2-1; weak D call: TRBD1 (6 bases). Germline V gives CDR1 MNHEY, CDR2 SVGEGT. The CDR3 length is 14 residues. The V gene lost 5 bases and the J gene lost 5 bases, with 13 bases spanning the gap. The CDR3: CASSTQGPHNEQFF. For the CDR3, the DNA is TGTGCCAGCAGTACTCAGGGGCCCCACAATGAGCAGTTCTTC.

This rearrangement joins TRBV19 to TRBJ1-6; 10 bases fit TRBD1. Germline values: CDR1 LNHDA, CDR2 SQIVND (reference sequence). V gave up 5 bases and J gave up 9 bases; unmatched junction bases: 7. This CDR3 has 15 residues. The CDR3 DNA reads as TGTGCCAGTAGTGCCTCCGGGACAGGGGTTTCACCCCTCCACTTT. This translates into CASSASGTGVSPLHF.

The sample holds one count of this clone. The chain joins TRBV19 to TRBJ2-7, with D possibly being TRBD1 (6 bases). V dropped 1 base and J dropped 0 bases, with 7 bases sitting between them. CDR1 LNHDA and CDR2 SQIVND come from the germline V gene (reference sequence). This CDR3 region has 14 residues. This chain's CDR3 is CASSIAQGSYEQYF. The CDR3 DNA sequence: TGTGCCAGTAGTATAGCACAGGGCTCCTACGAGCAGTACTTC.

The V gene is TRBV4-1, the J gene TRBJ1-4; tentative D call: TRBD1 (5 bases). This CDR3 has 14 residues. Germline V gene sequence: CDR1 MGHRA, CDR2 YSYEKL. V shed 3 bases and J shed 6 bases, with 11 bases lying between them. CDR3 nucleotide sequence: TGCGCCAGCAGCCACAGGGAAGGGGATGAAAAACTGTTTTTT. The encoded protein is CASSHREGDEKLFF.

V usage is TRBV20-1 and J usage is TRBJ1-1; 9 nucleotides agree with TRBD1. The CDR3 spans 10 residues. CDR1 and CDR2 (germline): DFQATT, SNEGSKA (reference sequence). J lost 11 bases, V lost 5 bases, and 3 bases had no gene match. The CDR3 bases are TGCAGTGCTTCACAGGGGGCTGCTTTCTTT. It encodes CSASQGAAFF.

This chain connects TRBV4-2 to TRBJ2-7; 9 bases match TRBD1. Germline V lookup: CDR1 LGHNA, CDR2 YNFKEQ. With 0 bases clipped from V and 7 bases from J, the junction kept 10 bases outside the gene matches. The length of the CDR3 is 16 residues. The CDR3: CASSQDVGQGLREQYF. As DNA, the CDR3 is TGTGCCAGCAGCCAAGATGTTGGACAGGGGCTGCGGGAGCAGTACTTC.

The chain joins TRBV7-2 to TRBJ2-2; D gene ambiguous. CDR1 and CDR2 from the germline V gene are SGHTA and FQGNSA. The CDR3 has 15 amino acids. Trimming stripped 2 bases from V and 0 bases from J, with 7 bases between. CDR3 nucleotide sequence: TGTGCCAGCAGCTTAAGTACAACGAACACCGGGGAGCTGTTTTTT. Translated, it gives CASSLSTTNTGELFF.

This clone was found once. V usage is TRBV5-1 and J usage is TRBJ1-6; D unclear. The germline V gene encodes CDR1 SGHRS and CDR2 YFSETQ. The CDR3 sequence is 17 residues long. Trimming took 0 bases from V and 7 from J, leaving 17 bases between them. In DNA form, the CDR3 reads TGCGCCAGCAGCTTGGCCGGTTTCCGGGCCCAAAATTCACCCCTCCACTTT. Amino acids: CASSLAGFRAQNSPLHF.

V is TRBV18 and J is TRBJ1-1; D might be TRBD1 (5 bases). The CDR3 covers 13 residues. The V end lost 10 bases, the J end lost 5 bases, and 17 bases lay between the germline ends. Germline-derived CDR1 and CDR2 are KGHSH and LQKENI. CDR3 residues: CATKNQGGTEAFF. As DNA, the CDR3 is TGTGCCACCAAAAATCAGGGAGGGACTGAAGCTTTCTTT.

V gene TRBV25-1 combines with J gene TRBJ1-4; no clear D gene. Trimming took off 3 bases at V and 5 bases at J, with 10 bases between the two ends. Looked up from germline, CDR1 is MGHDK and CDR2 is SYGVNS. The CDR3 is 14 residues long. CDR3 DNA: TGTGCCAGCAGTGACTGGGATTCGAATGAAAAACTGTTTTTT. Protein sequence: CASSDWDSNEKLFF.

The DNA of the CDR3 is TGTGCCAGCAGCGTGTTTTGGGGGGAGCGGTATGAGCAGTTCTTC. It encodes CASSVFWGERYEQFF. V is TRBV9 and J is TRBJ2-1; perhaps TRBD2 as D (6 bases). The V end was cut by 2 bases, the J end by 8 bases, with 17 bases between. From germline, CDR1 is SGDLS and CDR2 YYNGEE. CDR3 length: 15 amino acids.

The chain couples TRBV12-3 or TRBV12-4 to TRBJ2-5, with 8 bases that match TRBD2. This CDR3 has 13 amino acids. V gave up 2 bases and J gave up 4 bases; unmatched junction bases: 0. The CDR3 sequence: CASSLLAGETQYF. The CDR3 nucleotides are TGTGCCAGCAGTTTACTAGCGGGAGAGACCCAGTACTTC.

The rearrangement joins TRBV19 to TRBJ1-5, with D hard to call. Per the germline V gene, CDR1 is LNHDA and CDR2 is SQIVND (reference sequence). The V gene lost 4 bases and the J gene lost 0 bases, with 10 bases spanning the gap. The CDR3 sequence is 15 residues long. The CDR3, as DNA: TGTGCCAGTAGTAATCCCGGTGGTAGCAATCAGCCCCAGCATTTT. Residues: CASSNPGGSNQPQHF.

The rearrangement joins TRBV2 to TRBJ2-1, with D maybe TRBD1 (6 bases). Looked up from germline, CDR1 is SNHLY and CDR2 is FYNNEI. The CDR3 spans 16 residues. Trimming took off 7 bases at V and 1 base at J, with 17 bases between the two ends. CDR3 protein: CASTSRGGESYNEQFF. Written as DNA, the CDR3 is TGTGCCAGCACAAGTCGAGGGGGTGAATCCTACAATGAGCAGTTCTTC. Filled out from reference TRBV2 and TRBJ2-1, the complete variable domain reads EPEVTQTPSHQVTQMGQEVILRCVPISNHLYFYWYRQILGQKVEFLVSFYNNEISEKSEIFDDQFSVERPDGSNFTLKIRSTKLEDSAMYFCASTSRGGESYNEQFFGPGTRLTVL.

This sequence joins TRBV12-5 and TRBJ1-1; D remains ambiguous. Germline CDR1 LGHNT, CDR2 FRNRAP. V was shortened by 0 bases and J by 4 bases, with 6 bases between the two germline ends. CDR3 size: 13 residues. CDR3 DNA: TGTGCTAGTGGTTTGGTGGGTGGCACTGAAGCTTTCTTT. Amino acids: CASGLVGGTEAFF.

The genes are TRBV5-1 and TRBJ2-2; D is unclear. The V and J ends lost 1 base and 2 bases respectively, with 6 bases between them. This CDR3 spans 14 amino acids. Germline V CDR1 and CDR2: SGHRS, YFSETQ. Here the CDR3 DNA reads TGCGCCAGCAGCTTGAGAGATAACACCGGGGAGCTGTTTTTT. Translating it yields CASSLRDNTGELFF.

The J gene is TRBJ1-4, the V gene TRBV18; TRBD1 is a possible D gene (6 bases). V was clipped by 3 bases and J by 7 bases, with 18 bases between them. CDR1 and CDR2 from the germline V gene are KGHSH and LQKENI. The CDR3 is 16 amino acids. Written as DNA, the CDR3 is TGTGCCAGCTCACCCGACGGGACGGGGGGCGGTGAAAAACTGTTTTTT. Residues: CASSPDGTGGGEKLFF.

The J gene is TRBJ2-2, the V gene TRBV7-2; D unclear. This CDR3 spans 16 amino acids. Trimming pared 0 bases from V and 3 bases from J, leaving 11 bases between. Germline V gives CDR1 SGHTA, CDR2 FQGNSA. The CDR3 region is CASSLAVGPYTGELFF. For the CDR3, the DNA is TGTGCCAGCAGCTTAGCGGTAGGGCCCTACACCGGGGAGCTGTTTTTT.

For the CDR3, the DNA is TGTGCCAGCAGTTTAATCGGGGAAAATGGCTACACCTTC. This codes for CASSLIGENGYTF. The chain carries TRBV27 and TRBJ1-2; D is unclear. Germline CDR1 MNHEY, CDR2 SMNVEV (reference sequence). Trimming stripped 2 bases from V and 6 bases from J, with 10 bases between. The CDR3 is made up of 13 amino acids.

This clone appeared a single time. V gene TRBV11-3 combines with J gene TRBJ2-1; TRBD2 matches 10 bases. V was pared by 5 bases and J by 6 bases, with 13 bases of the junction left unmatched. There are 17 residues in the CDR3. CDR1 is SGHNT and CDR2 is YENEEA in the germline V gene. CDR3 protein: CASSPTTAGGPFNEQFF. CDR3 bases: TGTGCCAGCAGCCCTACTACAGCGGGGGGGCCGTTCAATGAGCAGTTCTTC.